The rows below give T cell receptor beta chains drawn from one sample of a study of blood T cells in healthy people across ages. In TCRdb, the 5' RACE reads were re-called with MiXCR into one record per CDR3 protein. The sample lists about 1,600,000 distinct CDR3 sequences; approximately 40% were seen once. Sequenced sample: blood. The receptors were sampled from a woman aged 18 to 35 in good health. The CDR3 runs from the conserved cysteine through the conserved F or W. The D gene is left open where the match is weak. Only some rows state a clone size, as once, few, many or a class for expanded clones.

d_call clone_size j_call v_call cdr3_nt cdr3_aa
- few TRBJ2-4 TRBV3-1 TGTGCCAGCAGCCAACAAGTTCGGAAGGCCAAAAACATTCAGTACTTC CASSQQVRKAKNIQYF
- few TRBJ2-5 TRBV27 TGTGCCAGCAGCCCTGGGCCTTACCAAGAGACCCAGTACTTC CASSPGPYQETQYF
TRBD2 - TRBJ2-1 TRBV6-2/TRBV6-3 TGTGCCAGCAGTTCTGGACTAGCGGGGTCAAGAGAGCAGTTCTTC CASSSGLAGSREQFF
TRBD2 - TRBJ2-5 TRBV12-3/TRBV12-4 TGTGCCAACAGTTCGGGGACTAGCGGGCAAGAGACCCAGTACTTC CANSSGTSGQETQYF
- - TRBJ2-1 TRBV9 TGTGCCAGCAGCTATCTACCTGGTTTCAATGAGCAGTTCTTC CASSYLPGFNEQFF
- - TRBJ2-2 TRBV11-2 TGTGCCAGCAGCTTTTGGCGGGTTCGGATGTCCGGGGAGCTGATTTTT CASSFWRVRMSGELIF
TRBD1 - TRBJ2-7 TRBV28 TGTGCCAGCAGGCCCGGGACAGGGCGCCCCTCCTACGAGCAGTACTTC CASRPGTGRPSYEQYF
- - TRBJ1-5 TRBV20-1 TGCAGTGGAGGTAGTGGGGATCAGCCCCAGCATTTT CSGGSGDQPQHF
- once TRBJ2-4 TRBV18 TGTGCCAGCTCACCATCACAGGGGGGGGAGCAGTACTTC CASSPSQGGEQYF
- - TRBJ2-1 TRBV12-3/TRBV12-4 TGTGCCAGCAGCGCCCGACAGGATGAGCAGTTCTTC CASSARQDEQFF
TRBD1 - TRBJ2-3 TRBV29-1 TGCAGCGTGGTCCGGACAGGAAGCACAGATACGCGGTATTTT CSVVRTGSTDTRYF
- - TRBJ2-5 TRBV3-1 TGTGCCAGCAGCCTCCGTTGGTTGGAGACCCAGTACTTC CASSLRWLETQYF
- - TRBJ2-3 TRBV7-2 TGTGCCAGCAGCTTGGACCCCTCGGTCACAGATACGCAGTATTTT CASSLDPSVTDTQYF
TRBD2 many TRBJ2-5 TRBV5-1 TGCGCCAGCAGCTTGGGGTCCAGCGGGGGCCAAGAGACCCAGTACTTC CASSLGSSGGQETQYF
- - TRBJ1-2 TRBV12-3/TRBV12-4 TGTGCCAGCCGGCCCCCGGGGGCGGATGGCTACACCTTC CASRPPGADGYTF
- - TRBJ1-1 TRBV6-5 TGTGCCAGCAGTTATGGGGCTTCCCCTGAAGCTTTCTTT CASSYGASPEAFF
- few TRBJ2-7 TRBV28 TGTGCCAGCAGTAGCTACGGACAGACCTACGAGCAGTACTTC CASSSYGQTYEQYF
TRBD1 - TRBJ2-7 TRBV12-3/TRBV12-4 TGTGCCAGCAGCTCGACAGGGCTGTTCTACGAGCAGTACTTC CASSSTGLFYEQYF
- many TRBJ1-2 TRBV27 TGTGCCAGCAGGCCTATGTCGGGGCCTCACTCTGCTAACTATGGCTACACCTTC CASRPMSGPHSANYGYTF
TRBD1 - TRBJ1-1 TRBV29-1 TGCAGCGTTCGGACAGGGGGCATGAGCACTGAAGCTTTCTTT CSVRTGGMSTEAFF
- - TRBJ2-7 TRBV7-2 TGTGCCGGTGCCCCAGGGTCCTCCTACGAGCAGTACTTC CAGAPGSSYEQYF
- - TRBJ2-5 TRBV10-3 TGTGCCATCAGTGAGGAGAGGGGCCGGGAGACCCAGTACTTC CAISEERGRETQYF
TRBD1 few TRBJ1-5 TRBV12-3/TRBV12-4 TGTGCCAGCAGCGGGACAGGAAGAAAAAGCAATCAGCCCCAGCATTTT CASSGTGRKSNQPQHF
TRBD2 - TRBJ2-5 TRBV5-1 TGCGCCAGCAGCAGATCGACTAGCGGGGGTCAAGAGACCCAGTACTTC CASSRSTSGGQETQYF
TRBD2 - TRBJ2-1 TRBV28 TGTGCCAGTTTATGGGGTAGCGGGGGGGCATACAATGAGCAGTTCTTC CASLWGSGGAYNEQFF
- - TRBJ2-1 TRBV29-1 TGCGGCGGCCAAAGGCGGATCTCCTACAATGAGCAGTTCTTC CGGQRRISYNEQFF
TRBD1 - TRBJ2-2 TRBV5-6 TGTGCCAGCAGCGCCGGGGACAGAAACACCGGGGAGCTGTTTTTT CASSAGDRNTGELFF
TRBD2 - TRBJ2-5 TRBV20-1 TGCAGTGCTAGAGATTACGGGCTAGCGGGAGTAAATGAGCAGTACTTC CSARDYGLAGVNEQYF
- few TRBJ2-1 TRBV24-1 TGTGCCACCAGTGATTTGTCCAATGAGCAGTTCTTC CATSDLSNEQFF
TRBD1 - TRBJ2-7 TRBV30 TGTGCCTGGAGTTTCACACGGACAGGGCTACCCTACGAGCAGTACTTC CAWSFTRTGLPYEQYF
TRBD2 - TRBJ2-1 TRBV9 TGTGCCAGCAGCTTTAGCGGGGGGGCCGACAATGAGCAGTTCTTC CASSFSGGADNEQFF
- - TRBJ1-3 TRBV2 TGTGCCAGCAGTGAATTTATAGGGGTCGCCACCTTCTCTGGAAACACCATATATTTT CASSEFIGVATFSGNTIYF
TRBD2 - TRBJ2-5 TRBV12-3/TRBV12-4 TGTGCCAGCAGTTCCCCCGGGACTAGCGGGGGCAATGAGCAGTACTTC CASSSPGTSGGNEQYF
TRBD2 many TRBJ2-1 TRBV5-4 TGTGCCAGCAGCTTGGGTAGCGGGGGCCCGTTCTTC CASSLGSGGPFF
TRBD1 few TRBJ2-3 TRBV7-9 TGTGCCAGCAGCTTAGCGAAAATCGGACAGGGGGCTAAAGATACGCAGTATTTT CASSLAKIGQGAKDTQYF
TRBD1 once TRBJ1-2 TRBV4-2 TGTGCCAGCAGCCAGCCCCAGGGACAGGGCCCTCAGGTGGGCACCTTC CASSQPQGQGPQVGTF
- few TRBJ2-7 TRBV12-3/TRBV12-4 TGTGCCAGCAGTTTAGTTACAAGCGTCCGGTACGAGCAGTACTTC CASSLVTSVRYEQYF
- few TRBJ1-2 TRBV29-1 TGCAGCGTTGTTAGAGGAACAGGGAGCAACTATGGCTACACCTTC CSVVRGTGSNYGYTF
TRBD1 - TRBJ1-4 TRBV12-3/TRBV12-4 TGTGCCAGCATGGACAGGGTGGATGAAAAACTGTTTTTT CASMDRVDEKLFF
TRBD2 - TRBJ2-3 TRBV28 TGTGCCAGCAGTTTTGTATTAGCGGGGGGTGGTTTGGATACGCAGTATTTT CASSFVLAGGGLDTQYF
TRBD2 few TRBJ2-7 TRBV4-1 TGCGCCAGCTCCCGAGGACTAGCGGGAGGAACGGACTCCTACGAGCAGTACTTC CASSRGLAGGTDSYEQYF
- - TRBJ2-5 TRBV4-1 TGCGCCAGCATCTCTACTGCGTGGGAGACCCAGTACTTC CASISTAWETQYF
- once TRBJ1-3 TRBV2 TGTGCCAGCGCGGCGGCGGATGGAAACACCATATATTTT CASAAADGNTIYF
- - TRBJ2-1 TRBV20-1 TGCAGTGCTCGCCGTGTTGGTAATGAGCAGTTCTTC CSARRVGNEQFF
- - TRBJ2-3 TRBV25-1 TGTGCCAGCACGACTAGATCTAGCACAGATACGCAGTATTTT CASTTRSSTDTQYF
TRBD1 - TRBJ1-2 TRBV27 TGTGCCAGCAGTTTAAGGGGACAGGGGCATGGCTACACCTTC CASSLRGQGHGYTF
- few TRBJ1-1 TRBV10-3 TGTGCCACCTGGGTGGGCTGGAACACTGAAGCTTTCTTT CATWVGWNTEAFF
- - TRBJ1-1 TRBV10-3 TGTGCCATCAGTGAGTACGTTAACAGTGAAGCTTTCTTT CAISEYVNSEAFF
- - TRBJ2-5 TRBV5-6 TGTGCCAGCAGCTTGCCAGGGCGGGTAGAGACCCAGTACTTC CASSLPGRVETQYF
- - TRBJ2-1 TRBV20-1 TGCAGTGCACCGGGGGGCAGGGTCACCTACAATGAGCAGTTCTTC CSAPGGRVTYNEQFF
TRBD1 - TRBJ1-4 TRBV7-9 TGTGCCAGCAGCGGACAGGGGAGGGAAAAACTGTTTTTT CASSGQGREKLFF
- few TRBJ1-1 TRBV10-3 TGTGCCACCCTCAGGGGAGGGAACACTGAAGCTTTCTTT CATLRGGNTEAFF
- - TRBJ2-5 TRBV2 TGTGCCAGCAGTGAACGGTGGGGAGTTTGGAATGAGCAGTACTTC CASSERWGVWNEQYF
- - TRBJ2-3 TRBV29-1 TGCAGCCTCGCTGGGGACTCGCGAGATACGCAGTATTTT CSLAGDSRDTQYF
- - TRBJ1-6 TRBV20-1 TGCAGTGCTATATACGACCGTGCGACAGCTTCACCCCTCCACTTT CSAIYDRATASPLHF
- - TRBJ2-7 TRBV4-1 TGCGCCAGCAGCCAGGGCCGGGACGCTCCGGAACACTACGAGCAGTACTTC CASSQGRDAPEHYEQYF
TRBD2 - TRBJ2-1 TRBV5-6 TGTGCCAGCAGCACCCCACTAGCGGGAGTCAATGAGCAGTTCTTC CASSTPLAGVNEQFF
TRBD2 - TRBJ2-5 TRBV5-5 TGTGCCAGCAACTCCCAAGCGGGACTGCAAGAAGAGACCCAGTACTTC CASNSQAGLQEETQYF
TRBD2 - TRBJ2-7 TRBV12-3/TRBV12-4 TGTGCCAGCAGCCGCTACGGGGGGTCTAAATGTGAGCAGTACTTC CASSRYGGSKCEQYF